This T cell receptor (beta chain) was identified during a study of vaccination and CD4 T cells after COVID-19. The treatment: roughly nine-day PBMC culture with coronavirus spike peptide pools or control peptides (ViraFEST assay). ViraFEST sequenced TCRs after peptide-pool expansion of antigen-specific T cells. Cultured CD4+ T-cell DNA underwent Oncomine TCR Beta short-read sequencing. CD4+ T cells were cultured, and genomic DNA was extracted from them. TCRdb redid the calling of the PCR reads with MiXCR, one entry per CDR3 protein. Here the sample spans under 10,000 distinct CDR3 sequences, roughly 20% being singletons. The germline CDR1 and CDR2 sequences are LGHNA and YNFKEQ. V was trimmed by 3 bases and J by 2 bases, leaving 11 bases between them. CDR3 length equals 14 residues. Comments on this clonotype: What it binds is not known.

Overall study findings and caveats: With convalescent patients, a median approximately 90% of reactive clones emerged solely after vaccination.

V is TRBV4-2 and J is TRBJ2-7, with D perhaps matching TRBD2 (5 bases). Source: CD4+ T cells from blood, cultured in vitro, taken after SARS-CoV-2 vaccination. The receptor was isolated from a human donor who had recovered from COVID-19. In nucleotides, the CDR3 is TGTGCCAGCAGCCACCAGGACGGGGCCTACGAGCAGTACTTC. Translation: CASSHQDGAYEQYF.